These 18 T cell receptor beta chains came from one sample sequenced in a study of cytomegalovirus exposure and HLA in healthy donors. The PCR was carried out with 60 Vbeta primers and 13 Jbeta primers. Method: immunoSEQ multiplex PCR; TCRdb's copy keeps in-frame clones and lacks some. The repertoire holds over 150,000 clones, with about 73% as singletons. The sample was PBMCs. These receptors were obtained from a woman between 45 and 65 years old in good health and CMV-seropositive.

CDR3 protein: CAWSTRGTEAFF. The CDR3 DNA sequence: TGTGCCTGGAGTACAAGGGGCACTGAAGCTTTCTTT. The V call is TRBV30, the J call TRBJ1-1; D is possibly TRBD1 (5 bases). This CDR3 comprises 12 residues. Per the germline V gene, CDR1 is GTSNPN and CDR2 is SVGIG (reference sequence). The V gene lost 2 bases and the J gene lost 4 bases, with 8 bases spanning the gap.

Many counts were recorded for this clone. The rearrangement uses TRBV6-5 and TRBJ2-2, with D maybe TRBD2 (5 bases). CDR1 is MNHEY, CDR2 SVGAGI, per germline. This CDR3 comprises 14 residues. The V and J ends lost 7 bases and 4 bases respectively, with 13 bases between them. The CDR3 DNA is TGTGCCAGCAAGGGATTCCGGGGCACCGGGGAGCTGTTTTTT. This sequence encodes CASKGFRGTGELFF.

The gene calls are TRBV6-6 and TRBJ1-1; unclear D gene. Germline V gene data show CDR1 as MNHNY and CDR2 as SVGAGI (reference sequence). The V end was cut by 2 bases, the J end by 1 base, with 14 bases between. This CDR3 spans 16 amino acids. CDR3 sequence reads: CASSYDPGNRNTEAFF. The CDR3 bases are TGTGCCAGCAGTTACGATCCAGGTAATAGGAACACTGAAGCTTTCTTT.

The chain is built from TRBV6-6 and TRBJ2-3; D unresolved. Between the trimmed V and J ends, which lost 0 bases and 0 bases, there was a span of 7 bases. Germline CDR1 reads MNHNY; CDR2 reads SVGAGI (reference sequence). This CDR3 comprises 15 residues. The DNA for the CDR3 is TGTGCCAGCAGTTACTCGAGCCTTAGCACAGATACGCAGTATTTT. Translating gives CASSYSSLSTDTQYF.

CDR3 sequence reads: CASSSRTSSGPMRLTVGTDTQYF. The CDR3 region has the DNA TGTGCCAGTAGTAGTAGGACTAGCTCTGGACCTATGAGGCTAACTGTGGGCACAGATACGCAGTATTTT. V gene TRBV19 combines with J gene TRBJ2-3, with TRBD2 matching 8 bases. CDR1 is LNHDA and CDR2 is SQIVND in the germline V gene (reference sequence). The CDR3 consists of 23 residues. J was trimmed by 1 base and V by 4 bases; bases with no gene match: 28.

This clone has a single count. The genes are TRBV5-1 and TRBJ2-7; 10 nucleotides agree with TRBD1. Germline V CDR1 and CDR2: SGHRS, YFSETQ. The CDR3 length is 14 residues. V lost 3 bases to trimming and J lost 2 bases; unmatched junction nucleotides: 2. The CDR3 nucleotides read TGCGCCAGCAGCTCCGGGACAGGGGCCTACGAGCAGTACTTC. Protein sequence: CASSSGTGAYEQYF.

The CDR3 spells CASSLADEQFF. For the CDR3, the DNA is TGTGCCAGCAGCTTGGCGGATGAGCAGTTCTTC. V gene TRBV5-5 combines with J gene TRBJ2-1, with no clear D. Trimming stripped 0 bases from V and 8 bases from J, with 3 bases between. The CDR3 sequence is 11 residues long. Germline CDR1 is SGHKS and CDR2 is YYEKEE (reference sequence).

The chain combines TRBV2 with TRBJ1-1; unclear D gene. The CDR3 is made up of 12 amino acids. Trimming cost V 7 bases and J 8 bases, with 14 bases left between them. In germline, CDR1 is SNHLY, CDR2 FYNNEI. The CDR3 spells CASIFFSREAFF. The CDR3 DNA sequence: TGTGCCAGCATCTTTTTTTCACGGGAAGCTTTCTTT.

The chain links TRBV5-1 to TRBJ1-4; D is unclear. The germline CDR1 and CDR2 sequences are SGHRS and YFSETQ. V was cut by 1 base and J by 7 bases, with 11 bases left in between. The CDR3 totals 14 residues. The CDR3 protein is CASSLNSFSEKLFF. DNA for the CDR3: TGCGCCAGCAGCTTGAACTCCTTTAGTGAAAAACTGTTTTTT.

The chain uses TRBV5-1 and TRBJ2-5, with 9 bases aligning to TRBD1. Germline CDR1 is SGHRS and CDR2 is YFSETQ. V lost 3 bases, J lost 2 bases, and 2 bases stayed unmatched. CDR3 length: 14 amino acids. CDR3 protein: CASSSGQGQETQYF. In DNA form, the CDR3 reads TGCGCCAGCAGCTCTGGACAGGGGCAAGAGACCCAGTACTTC.

This sequence joins TRBV10-3 and TRBJ2-1; a possible D gene is TRBD2 (7 bases). The CDR3 sequence is 15 residues long. The germline V gene has CDR1 ENHRY and CDR2 SYGVKD. V gave up 5 bases and J gave up 6 bases, with 17 bases separating them. The CDR3 nucleotides read TGTGCCATCAGTCTTTCGGGGGGCCCCCGCAATGAGCAGTTCTTC. Its translation is CAISLSGGPRNEQFF.

This clone was counted between two and nine times. The V gene is TRBV5-1, the J gene TRBJ1-1; TRBD1 agrees at 7 bases. V shed 4 bases and J 1 base; nucleotides not matched to a gene: 7. Germline lookup yields CDR1 SGHRS and CDR2 YFSETQ. The CDR3 sequence is 15 residues long. The CDR3 spells CASSLGTGENTEAFF. Here the CDR3 DNA reads TGCGCCAGCAGCCTCGGAACAGGGGAGAACACTGAAGCTTTCTTT.

This clone was seen just once. The chain couples TRBV18 to TRBJ1-6, with 9 bases aligning to TRBD1. Germline V gene data show CDR1 as KGHSH and CDR2 as LQKENI. The trim removed 10 bases at V and 7 bases at J, leaving 8 bases unmatched. The CDR3 runs 14 residues. In DNA, the CDR3 is TGTGCCACCTCTCCGGGACAGGGAAATTCACCCCTCCACTTT. Its protein product is CATSPGQGNSPLHF.

V usage is TRBV30 and J usage is TRBJ2-7, with D maybe TRBD1 (5 bases). The CDR3 spans 11 residues. V lost 2 bases and J 7 bases, leaving 9 bases between the germline ends. Per the germline V gene, CDR1 is GTSNPN and CDR2 is SVGIG (reference sequence). The CDR3 spells CAWSSGWEQYF. Written as DNA, the CDR3 is TGTGCCTGGAGTTCAGGGTGGGAGCAGTACTTC. The whole variable domain, filled in from reference TRBV30 and TRBJ2-7, reads SQTIHQWPATLVQPVGSPLSLECTVEGTSNPNLYWYRQAAGRGLQLLFYSVGIGQISSEVPQNLSASRPQDRQFILSSKKLLLSDSGFYLCAWSSGWEQYFGPGTRLTVT.

The sample holds a few counts of this clone. V and J are TRBV18 and TRBJ1-3; the D is unclear. V gave up 2 bases and J gave up 2 bases, with 10 bases separating them. The germline gives CDR1 KGHSH, CDR2 LQKENI. The length of the CDR3 is 15 residues. The CDR3 DNA is TGTGCCAGCTCACCAGTTTCAGACACTGGAAACACCATATATTTT. This encodes CASSPVSDTGNTIYF.

This chain's CDR3 is CASSVEGRGETQYF. The DNA for the CDR3 is TGTGCCAGCAGCGTAGAGGGCAGGGGAGAGACCCAGTACTTC. This rearrangement joins TRBV9 to TRBJ2-5, with a possible D match to TRBD1 (6 bases). This CDR3 has 14 amino acids. V shed 0 bases and J shed 4 bases, with 10 bases lying between them. Germline CDR1 reads SGDLS; CDR2 reads YYNGEE. Full variable domain (missing parts from reference TRBV9 and TRBJ2-5): DSGVTQTPKHLITATGQRVTLRCSPRSGDLSVYWYQQSLDQGLQFLIQYYNGEERAKGNILERFSAQQFPDLHSELNLSSLELGDSALYFCASSVEGRGETQYFGPGTRLLVL.

The V and J genes are TRBV5-1 and TRBJ1-2, with D perhaps TRBD1 (6 bases). The germline V and J ends were trimmed by 6 bases and 1 base, with 16 bases remaining between them. The CDR3 is made up of 15 amino acids. CDR1 is SGHRS, CDR2 YFSETQ, per germline. CDR3: CASTPGGHLNYGYTF. DNA of the CDR3: TGCGCCAGCACCCCTGGGGGACACCTTAACTATGGCTACACCTTC.

The chain uses TRBV10-1 and TRBJ2-6, with D possibly matching TRBD1 (5 bases). V gave up 1 base and J gave up 0 bases, with 19 bases separating them. This CDR3 region has 20 residues. CDR1 and CDR2 (germline): WNHNN, SYGVQD (reference sequence). This CDR3 is CASSEWHIGRAYSGANVLTF. The CDR3 DNA sequence: TGCGCCAGCAGTGAGTGGCACATCGGCAGGGCTTACTCTGGGGCCAACGTCCTGACTTTC.